This TCR beta chain was identified during a study of cytomegalovirus exposure and HLA in healthy donors. On this clone: Antigen unknown.

Both 60 Vbeta primers and 13 Jbeta primers went into the PCR. The table came from immunoSEQ multiplex PCR; TCRdb's copy has only in-frame clones and leaves some out. The table lists around 100,000 clones, about 61% of them singletons. The study's findings and limits: Productive status was seen about 87% or about 30% of the time for most TCR beta V segments in an earlier analysis. Common viral pathogens were later found to be apparently linked to several of the most significant clusters. Sequencing depth roughly uniform across donors was assumed in presence/absence analyses.

The CDR3 has 17 amino acids. The V segment lost 4 bases and the J segment 5 bases; nucleotides outside the gene matches: 10. The germline CDR1 and CDR2 sequences are LNHNV and YYDKDF (reference sequence). The sample taken for sequencing was PBMCs. J is TRBJ1-4 and V is TRBV15; 10 bases align to TRBD1. This receptor was taken from a man younger than 35 in good health and CMV-seropositive. The CDR3 nucleotides read TGTGCCACCAGCAAAGACAGGGGGCTGAGCGTGAATGAAAAACTGTTTTTT. Translating it yields CATSKDRGLSVNEKLFF.